This T cell receptor beta chain was identified during a study of CD8+ T cells in alopecia areata. Sample treatment: oral pan-JAK inhibitor, 5-10 mg twice daily. It was cDNA, reverse transcribed from extracted RNA, that served as the sequencing template. Repertoires were generated with immunoSEQ multiplex PCR, while TCRdb's copy carries only in-frame clones and drops some. The sample carries more than 90,000 clones, 50% to 75% recorded once. CDR1 and CDR2 (germline): PRHDT, FYEKMQ (reference sequence). V gave up 4 bases and J gave up 4 bases, with 15 bases separating them. This CDR3 contains 15 residues.

Sequencing used CD8+ T cells sorted from blood, obtained at week 24, from a patient treated with tofacitinib. This clonotype was obtained from a human donor with alopecia areata. The J gene is TRBJ2-3, the V gene TRBV13, with D uncertain. CDR3 DNA sequence: TGTGCCAGCAGCTCTACCGGGCTGGCTGCAGATACGCAGTATTTT. It translates to CASSSTGLAADTQYF.